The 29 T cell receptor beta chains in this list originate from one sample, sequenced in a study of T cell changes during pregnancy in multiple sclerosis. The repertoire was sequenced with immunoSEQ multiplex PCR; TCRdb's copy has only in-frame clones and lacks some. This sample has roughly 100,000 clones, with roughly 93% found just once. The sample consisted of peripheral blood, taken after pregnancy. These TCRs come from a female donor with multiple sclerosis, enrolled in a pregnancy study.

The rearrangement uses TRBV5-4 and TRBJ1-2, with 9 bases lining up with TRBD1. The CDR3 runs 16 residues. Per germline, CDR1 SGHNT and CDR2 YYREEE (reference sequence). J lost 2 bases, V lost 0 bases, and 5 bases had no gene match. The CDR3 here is CASSLGLGQGNYGYTF. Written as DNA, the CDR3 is TGTGCCAGCAGCTTGGGACTAGGACAGGGGAACTATGGCTACACCTTC.

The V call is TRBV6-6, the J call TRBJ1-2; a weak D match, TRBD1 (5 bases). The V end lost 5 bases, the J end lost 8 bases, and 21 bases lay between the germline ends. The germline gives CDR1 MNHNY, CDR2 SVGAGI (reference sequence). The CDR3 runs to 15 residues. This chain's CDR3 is CASSLTGQPGWGYTF. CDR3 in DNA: TGTGCCAGCAGTCTTACAGGCCAACCCGGCTGGGGCTACACCTTC.

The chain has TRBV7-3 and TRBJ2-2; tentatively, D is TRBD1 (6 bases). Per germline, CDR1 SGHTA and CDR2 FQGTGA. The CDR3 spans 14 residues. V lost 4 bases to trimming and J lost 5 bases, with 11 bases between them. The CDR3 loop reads CASSYFQGTGELFF. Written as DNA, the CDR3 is TGTGCCAGCAGCTATTTCCAGGGGACCGGGGAGCTGTTTTTT.

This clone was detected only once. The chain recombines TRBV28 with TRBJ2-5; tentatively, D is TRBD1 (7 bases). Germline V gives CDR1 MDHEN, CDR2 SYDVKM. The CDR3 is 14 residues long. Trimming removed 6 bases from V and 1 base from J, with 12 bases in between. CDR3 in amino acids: CASRRGDSQETQYF. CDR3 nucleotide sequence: TGTGCCAGCAGGAGGGGGGACAGCCAAGAGACCCAGTACTTC.

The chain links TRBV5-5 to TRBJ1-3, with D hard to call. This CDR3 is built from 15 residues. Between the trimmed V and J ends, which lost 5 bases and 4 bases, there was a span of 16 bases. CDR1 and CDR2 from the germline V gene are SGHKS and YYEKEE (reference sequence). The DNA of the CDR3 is TGTGCCAGCAGTTCGCACCGGGTCCCCGGAAACACCATATATTTT. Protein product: CASSSHRVPGNTIYF.

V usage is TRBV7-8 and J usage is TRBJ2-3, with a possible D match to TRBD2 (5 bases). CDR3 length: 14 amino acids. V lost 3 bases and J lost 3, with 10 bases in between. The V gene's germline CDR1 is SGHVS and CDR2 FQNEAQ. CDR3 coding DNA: TGTGCCAGCAGCTTTGAGGGAGCGACAGATACGCAGTATTTT. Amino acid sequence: CASSFEGATDTQYF.

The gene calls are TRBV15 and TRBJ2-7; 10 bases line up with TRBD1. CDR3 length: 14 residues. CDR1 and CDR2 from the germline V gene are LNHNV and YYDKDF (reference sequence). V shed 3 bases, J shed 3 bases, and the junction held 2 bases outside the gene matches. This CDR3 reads CATSRDRGDYEQYF. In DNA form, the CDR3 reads TGTGCCACCAGCAGGGACAGGGGGGACTACGAGCAGTACTTC.

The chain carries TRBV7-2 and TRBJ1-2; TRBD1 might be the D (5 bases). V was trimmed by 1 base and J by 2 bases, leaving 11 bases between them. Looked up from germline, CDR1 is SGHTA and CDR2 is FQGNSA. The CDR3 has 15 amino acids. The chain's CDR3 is CASSLGPGLNYGYTF. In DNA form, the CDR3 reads TGTGCCAGCAGCTTAGGGCCAGGGTTAAACTATGGCTACACCTTC.

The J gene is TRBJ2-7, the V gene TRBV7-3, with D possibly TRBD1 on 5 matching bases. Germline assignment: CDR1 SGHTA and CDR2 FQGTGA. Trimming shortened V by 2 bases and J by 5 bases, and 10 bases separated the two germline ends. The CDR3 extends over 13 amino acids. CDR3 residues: CASSLSLTDEQYF. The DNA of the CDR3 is TGTGCCAGCAGCTTATCTCTGACAGACGAGCAGTACTTC. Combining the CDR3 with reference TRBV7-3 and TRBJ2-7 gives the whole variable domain GAGVSQTPSNKVTEKGKYVELRCDPISGHTALYWYRQSLGQGPEFLIYFQGTGAADDSGLPNDRFFAVRPEGSVSTLKIQRTERGDSAVYLCASSLSLTDEQYFGPGTRLTVT.

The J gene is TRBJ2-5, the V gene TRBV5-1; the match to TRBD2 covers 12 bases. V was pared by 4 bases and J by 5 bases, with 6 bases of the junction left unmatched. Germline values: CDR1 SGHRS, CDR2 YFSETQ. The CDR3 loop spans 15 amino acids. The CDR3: CASSVTSGSGETQYF. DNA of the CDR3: TGCGCCAGCAGCGTGACTAGCGGGAGTGGGGAGACCCAGTACTTC.

CDR3 coding DNA: TGTGCCAGCAGCGTAGCGCGGACAGGGTACGAGCAGTACTTC. Translation: CASSVARTGYEQYF. The gene calls are TRBV9 and TRBJ2-7, with 8 bases identical to TRBD1. This CDR3 comprises 14 residues. Unmatched junction bases numbered 3, after V lost 0 bases and J lost 4 bases. Looked up from germline, CDR1 is SGDLS and CDR2 is YYNGEE.

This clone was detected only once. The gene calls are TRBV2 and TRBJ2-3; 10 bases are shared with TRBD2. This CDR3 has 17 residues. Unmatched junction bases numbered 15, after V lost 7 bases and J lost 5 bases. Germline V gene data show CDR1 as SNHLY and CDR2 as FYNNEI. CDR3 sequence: CASIHRRAGGRGDTQYF. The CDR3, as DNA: TGTGCCAGCATCCACCGGAGAGCGGGGGGGCGTGGAGATACGCAGTATTTT.

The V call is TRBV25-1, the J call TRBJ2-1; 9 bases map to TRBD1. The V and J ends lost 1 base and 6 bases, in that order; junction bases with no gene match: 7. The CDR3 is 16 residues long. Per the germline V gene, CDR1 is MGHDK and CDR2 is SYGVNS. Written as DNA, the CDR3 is TGTGCCAGCAGTGAATTGGGACAGGGTCGGTTCAATGAGCAGTTCTTC. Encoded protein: CASSELGQGRFNEQFF.

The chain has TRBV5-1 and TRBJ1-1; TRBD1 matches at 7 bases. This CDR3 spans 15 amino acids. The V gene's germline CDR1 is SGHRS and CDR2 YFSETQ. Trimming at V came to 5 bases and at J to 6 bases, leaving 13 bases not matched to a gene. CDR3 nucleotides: TGCGCCAGCAGTTTAGACAGGGTGGGAAGGGCTGAAGCTTTCTTT. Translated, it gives CASSLDRVGRAEAFF. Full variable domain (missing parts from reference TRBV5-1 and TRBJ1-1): KAGVTQTPRYLIKTRGQQVTLSCSPISGHRSVSWYQQTPGQGLQFLFEYFSETQRNKGNFPGRFSGRQFSNSRSEMNVSTLELGDSALYLCASSLDRVGRAEAFFGQGTRLTVV.

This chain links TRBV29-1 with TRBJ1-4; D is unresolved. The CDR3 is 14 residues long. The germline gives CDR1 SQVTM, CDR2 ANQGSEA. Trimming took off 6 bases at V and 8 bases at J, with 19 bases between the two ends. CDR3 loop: CSVRIDMLREKLFF. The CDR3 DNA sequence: TGCAGCGTCCGTATTGACATGTTAAGGGAAAAACTGTTTTTT.

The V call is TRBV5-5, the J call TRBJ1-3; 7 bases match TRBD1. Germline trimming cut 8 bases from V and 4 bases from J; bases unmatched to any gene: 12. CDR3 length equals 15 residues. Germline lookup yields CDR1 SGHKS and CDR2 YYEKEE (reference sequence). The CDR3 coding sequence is TGTGCCAGTGCCCTTCGGACAGGCGGAGGAAACACCATATATTTT. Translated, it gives CASALRTGGGNTIYF.

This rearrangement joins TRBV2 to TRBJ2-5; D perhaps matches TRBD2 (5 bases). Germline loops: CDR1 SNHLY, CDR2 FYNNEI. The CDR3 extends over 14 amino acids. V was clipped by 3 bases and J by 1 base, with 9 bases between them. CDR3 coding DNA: TGTGCCAGCAGTGAGTCTAGCCTCCAAGAGACCCAGTACTTC. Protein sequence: CASSESSLQETQYF.

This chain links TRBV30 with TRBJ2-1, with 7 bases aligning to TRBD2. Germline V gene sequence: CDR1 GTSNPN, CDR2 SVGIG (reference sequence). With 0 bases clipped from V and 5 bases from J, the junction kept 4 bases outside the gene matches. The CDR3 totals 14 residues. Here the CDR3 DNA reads TGTGCCTGGAGTGTACCGGGAGGTAACAATGAGCAGTTCTTC. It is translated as CAWSVPGGNNEQFF.

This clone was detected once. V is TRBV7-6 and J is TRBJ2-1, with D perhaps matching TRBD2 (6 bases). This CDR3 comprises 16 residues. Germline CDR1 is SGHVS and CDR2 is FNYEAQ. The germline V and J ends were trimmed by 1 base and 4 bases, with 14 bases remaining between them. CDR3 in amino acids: CASSLDATGEYNEQFF. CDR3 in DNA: TGTGCCAGCAGCTTAGATGCGACGGGGGAATACAATGAGCAGTTCTTC.

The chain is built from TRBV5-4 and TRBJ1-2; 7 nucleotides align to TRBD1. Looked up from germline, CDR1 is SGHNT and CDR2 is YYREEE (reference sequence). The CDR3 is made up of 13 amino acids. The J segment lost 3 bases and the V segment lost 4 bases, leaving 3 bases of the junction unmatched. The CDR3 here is CASSHTGDYGYTF. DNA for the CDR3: TGTGCCAGCAGCCATACAGGGGACTATGGCTACACCTTC.

The CDR3 sequence: CASSVGPDRVVEQYF. The DNA for the CDR3 is TGTGCCAGCAGCGTCGGTCCCGACAGGGTGGTCGAGCAGTACTTC. The rearrangement links TRBV9 to TRBJ2-7; 7 positions agree with TRBD1. CDR1 SGDLS and CDR2 YYNGEE come from the germline V gene. The CDR3 is made up of 15 amino acids. V gave up 2 bases and J gave up 6 bases; unmatched junction bases: 11.

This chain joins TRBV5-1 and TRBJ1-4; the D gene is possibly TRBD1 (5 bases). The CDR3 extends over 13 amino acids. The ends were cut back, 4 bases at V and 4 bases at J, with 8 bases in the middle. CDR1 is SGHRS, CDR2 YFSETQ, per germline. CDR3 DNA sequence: TGCGCCAGCAGCGGGGGGAGTAATGAAAAACTGTTTTTT. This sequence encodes CASSGGSNEKLFF.

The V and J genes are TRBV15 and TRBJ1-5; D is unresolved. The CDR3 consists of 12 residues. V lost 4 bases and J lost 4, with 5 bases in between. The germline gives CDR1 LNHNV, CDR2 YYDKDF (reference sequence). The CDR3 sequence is CATSTPNQPQHF. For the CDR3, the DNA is TGTGCCACCAGCACCCCAAATCAGCCCCAGCATTTT. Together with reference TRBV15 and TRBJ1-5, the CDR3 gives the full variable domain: DAMVIQNPRYQVTQFGKPVTLSCSQTLNHNVMYWYQQKSSQAPKLLFHYYDKDFNNEADTPDNFQSRRPNTSFCFLDIRSPGLGDTAMYLCATSTPNQPQHFGDGTRLSIL.

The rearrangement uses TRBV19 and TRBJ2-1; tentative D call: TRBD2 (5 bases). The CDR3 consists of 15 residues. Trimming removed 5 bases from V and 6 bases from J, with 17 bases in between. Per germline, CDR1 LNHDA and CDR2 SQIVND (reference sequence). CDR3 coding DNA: TGTGCCAGTAGTGATCTTCGGACTCTTGGCAATGAGCAGTTCTTC. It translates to CASSDLRTLGNEQFF.

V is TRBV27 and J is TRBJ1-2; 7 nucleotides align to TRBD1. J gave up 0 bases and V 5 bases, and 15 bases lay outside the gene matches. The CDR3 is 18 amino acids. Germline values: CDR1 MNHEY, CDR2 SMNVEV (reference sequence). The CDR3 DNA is TGTGCCAGCAGTCCCTGGGAAGGCAGGGGGATAGCTAACTATGGCTACACCTTC. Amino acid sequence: CASSPWEGRGIANYGYTF.

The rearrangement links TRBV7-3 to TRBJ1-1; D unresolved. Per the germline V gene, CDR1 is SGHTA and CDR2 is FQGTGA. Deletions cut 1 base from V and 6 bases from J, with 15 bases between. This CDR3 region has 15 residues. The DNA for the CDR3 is TGTGCCAGCAGCTTAAATGAGGGATTCCGGGCTGAAGCTTTCTTT. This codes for CASSLNEGFRAEAFF.

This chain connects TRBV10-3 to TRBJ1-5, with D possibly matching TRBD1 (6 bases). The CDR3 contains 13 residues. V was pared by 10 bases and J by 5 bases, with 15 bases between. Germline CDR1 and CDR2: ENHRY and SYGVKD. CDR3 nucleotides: TGTGCCACACAGACAGGAAACGATCAGCCCCAGCATTTT. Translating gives CATQTGNDQPQHF.

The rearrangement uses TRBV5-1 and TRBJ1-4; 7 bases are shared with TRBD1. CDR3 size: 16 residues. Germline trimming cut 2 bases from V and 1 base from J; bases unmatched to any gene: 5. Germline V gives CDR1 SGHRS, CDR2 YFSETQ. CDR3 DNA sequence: TGCGCCAGCAGCTTCGAGGGGGCCGGAACTAATGAAAAACTGTTTTTT. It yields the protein CASSFEGAGTNEKLFF. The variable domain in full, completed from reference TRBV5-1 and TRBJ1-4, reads KAGVTQTPRYLIKTRGQQVTLSCSPISGHRSVSWYQQTPGQGLQFLFEYFSETQRNKGNFPGRFSGRQFSNSRSEMNVSTLELGDSALYLCASSFEGAGTNEKLFFGSGTQLSVL.

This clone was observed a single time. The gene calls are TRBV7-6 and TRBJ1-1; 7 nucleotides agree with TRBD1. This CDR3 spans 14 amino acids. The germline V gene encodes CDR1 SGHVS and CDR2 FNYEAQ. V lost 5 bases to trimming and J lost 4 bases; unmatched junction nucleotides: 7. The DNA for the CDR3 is TGTGCCAGCAGCCCTGGACAGGTCCCCACTGAAGCTTTCTTT. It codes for CASSPGQVPTEAFF.